The text below deals with one T cell receptor beta chain. Its antigen is not yet known. Per-base qualities were not stored, and no clone one base away is much larger. The protocol used for the library was the immunoSEQ multiplex PCR assay. DNA from the cultured, isolated CD4+ T cells was subjected to TCR beta CDR3 sequencing. For the original study's pipeline: The analysis removed non-productive TCR sequences, trimmed reads to the CDR3 region, and retained only CDR3s that were 7 or more amino acids long. Antigen-specific clonotypes were identified with the MANAFEST web app by comparing expansion in peptide wells against reference cultures. To count as positive, a clone had to show expansion at FDR<0.05 compared with the reference and with all other wells, an odds ratio above 5, and a frequency above 0.1% in two replicate wells. Cross-reactive clonotypes were defined as significantly expanded in SARS-CoV-2 spike wells and in at least one common cold coronavirus spike condition. Levenshtein distance calculated with the stringdist R package was used to assess CDR3 similarity, and unrooted trees were constructed with ape in R 3.6.1. TCRdb provides this immuneACCESS table in a form limited to in-frame rearrangements. Some clones are lacking; in checked studies, under half of them reflect an unresolved V gene, and why the rest are absent is not known. V, J and clone size are those of that table, while D and trimming were read from the DNA. A total of some 41,000 clones appear in this sample, just over 75% of them only once. The ten top clones hold 11% of the sample.

From its cysteine to its phenylalanine, the CDR3 spans 13 amino acids. Only the CDR3 portion is preserved as DNA: 39 bases, with reading frame beginning at the first base. V and J lose 5 bases and 2 bases, and a span of 10 bases separates them. According to the germline V gene, CDR1 reads SGHRS and CDR2 reads YFSETQ. These data originate in a study of vaccination effects on CD4 cells after COVID-19 (dated by TCRdb to between 2022 and 2023). For the study in its entirety: Each participant got two doses of an mRNA SARS-CoV-2 vaccine, either BNT162b2 or mRNA-1273. The study compared SARS-CoV-2 spike-specific CD4+ TCR repertoires before and after mRNA vaccination in COVID-19 convalescent patients and infection-naive vaccine recipients. The full study included roughly 11 COVID-19 convalescent patients and a handful of SARS-CoV-2-naive healthy vaccine recipients. Cultures from other donors in the study were sequenced using the Oncomine TCR Beta short-read assay on an Illumina iSeq 100. The paper as a whole reports these results and caveats: Both infection-induced and vaccine-induced clones contracted markedly at late post-vaccination timepoints, which is consistent with waning T cell responses. Only a small number of convalescent patients were included, and no early post-infection timepoints were available, which limited the study. In healthy vaccine recipients, vaccine-induced clones were almost all SARS-CoV-2 mono-reactive, with only 1 of 255 being cross-reactive with common cold coronaviruses.

To identify antigen-specific CD4+ T cell clonotypes by their expansion, the ViraFEST assay first stimulated PBMC with viral peptide pools and then applied TCR sequencing. After 10 to 11 days of culture, CD4+ T cells were isolated with the EasySep CD4+ T cell isolation kit. Healthy vaccine recipients had no prior SARS-CoV-2 infection, confirmed by negative nucleocapsid antibodies before and after vaccination. Each well held 1.5 million to 2.5 million PBMC cultured in IMDM containing approximately 5% human AB serum, around 9.3 IU/ml IL-2 and gentamicin, along with 8 to 10 ug/ml peptides. Half of the culture medium was replaced with fresh IL-2-containing medium on days 3 and 7. Each peptide stimulation condition was cultured in triplicate wells unless otherwise noted. PBMC were separated from whole blood using Ficoll-Paque Plus gradient centrifugation and were then either cryopreserved at -140C or used fresh. The overlapping peptide pools covered the spike proteins of SARS-CoV-2 and of the common cold coronaviruses HCoV-NL63, HCoV-OC43 and HCoV-229E. Genomic DNA was extracted from cultured CD4+ T cells with the QIAamp micro DNA kit.

The chain couples TRBV5-1 to TRBJ1-1; the D gene is possibly TRBD1, with 6 bases matching. The clonotype was recovered from a human donor who received a COVID-19 vaccine. The sample in question was CD4+ T cells from PBMCs cultured with SARS-CoV-2 spike peptides, obtained before COVID-19 vaccination. Explained via the paper, the cell subset or site label denotes: SARS-CoV-2 spike overlapping peptide pool stimulation. CDR3 protein: CASRSDSNTEAFF. The nucleotides read TGCGCCAGCAGATCGGACAGTAACACTGAAGCTTTCTTT.